Reported below is one T cell receptor beta chain. Its antigen is undetermined. The authors distributed each subset's genomic DNA evenly over several immunoSEQ plates. Method: immunoSEQ multiplex PCR; TCRdb's copy keeps in-frame clones and lacks some. Of more than 850,000 clones in the sample, about four fifths were seen once. CDR1 is MNHNS, CDR2 SASEGT, per germline. There are 15 residues in the CDR3. Trimming shortened V by 6 bases and J by 2 bases, and 15 bases separated the two germline ends. The data are from a study of shared clonotypes between healthy human individuals. Findings of the study overall: Non-shared clonotypes had lower generation probabilities than those shared by all four donors. Researchers sampled blood only, noting tissue repertoires likely differ.

The TCR comes from a man aged 18-30 years in good health. Some clones in this sample may be carry-over from other donors' samples. The rearrangement links TRBV6-1 to TRBJ2-3; a possible D gene is TRBD1 (5 bases). Sequencing input: memory CD4+ T cells from PBMCs. Indicated subset: CD45RA-negative fraction. The CDR3 bases are TGTGCCAGCAGCCCCACCGGTGGGGCCACAGATACGCAGTATTTT. Its translation: CASSPTGGATDTQYF.